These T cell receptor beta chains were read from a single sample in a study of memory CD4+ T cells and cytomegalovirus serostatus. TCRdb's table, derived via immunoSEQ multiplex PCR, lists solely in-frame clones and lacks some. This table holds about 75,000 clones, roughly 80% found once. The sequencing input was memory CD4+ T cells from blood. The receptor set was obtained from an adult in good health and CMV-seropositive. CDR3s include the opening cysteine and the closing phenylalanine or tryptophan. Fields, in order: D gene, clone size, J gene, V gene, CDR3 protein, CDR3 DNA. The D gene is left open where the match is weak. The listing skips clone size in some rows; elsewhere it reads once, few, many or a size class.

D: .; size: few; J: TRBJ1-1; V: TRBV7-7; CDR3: CASSPQGSTEAFF; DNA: TGTGCCAGCAGCCCCCAGGGATCCACTGAAGCTTTCTTT
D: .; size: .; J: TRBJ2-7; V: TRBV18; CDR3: CASSPLSSYEQYF; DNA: TGTGCCAGCTCACCCCTGAGCTCCTACGAGCAGTACTTC
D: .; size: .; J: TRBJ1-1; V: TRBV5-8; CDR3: CASSYDRAFEAFF; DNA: TGTGCCAGCAGCTACGACCGGGCCTTTGAAGCTTTCTTT
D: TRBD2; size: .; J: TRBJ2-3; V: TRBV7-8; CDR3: CASSRREGPDTQYF; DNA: TGTGCCAGCAGCCGACGGGAGGGGCCAGATACGCAGTATTTT
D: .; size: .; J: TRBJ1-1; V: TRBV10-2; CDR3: CASSEWLIGTEAFF; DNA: TGCGCCAGCAGTGAGTGGTTGATTGGCACTGAAGCTTTCTTT
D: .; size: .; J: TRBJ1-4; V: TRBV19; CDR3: CASRGWEGPTNEKLFF; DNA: TGTGCCAGTAGAGGGTGGGAAGGGCCAACTAATGAAAAACTGTTTTTT
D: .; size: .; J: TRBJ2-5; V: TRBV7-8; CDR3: CASRDVDWQETQYF; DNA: TGTGCCAGCAGGGACGTGGACTGGCAAGAGACCCAGTACTTC
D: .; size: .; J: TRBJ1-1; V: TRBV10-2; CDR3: CASSVVGNTEAFF; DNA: TGCGCCAGCAGTGTTGTGGGGAACACTGAAGCTTTCTTT
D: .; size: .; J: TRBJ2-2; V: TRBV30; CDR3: CASGQGTGELFF; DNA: TGTGCCTCAGGTCAGGGAACCGGGGAGCTGTTTTTT
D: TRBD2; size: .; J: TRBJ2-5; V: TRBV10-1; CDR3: CASSESGLAGSFQETQYF; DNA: TGCGCCAGCAGTGAGTCCGGACTAGCGGGGTCTTTTCAAGAGACCCAGTACTTC
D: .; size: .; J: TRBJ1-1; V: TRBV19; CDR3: CASSIRADPVGTEAFF; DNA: TGTGCCAGTAGTATTAGGGCGGACCCCGTCGGCACTGAAGCTTTCTTT
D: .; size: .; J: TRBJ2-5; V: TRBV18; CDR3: CASSLSPQETQYF; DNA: TGTGCCAGCTCACTATCGCCCCAAGAGACCCAGTACTTC
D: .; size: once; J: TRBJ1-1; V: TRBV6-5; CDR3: CASSRGRQAEAFF; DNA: TGTGCCAGCAGTAGGGGACGTCAGGCTGAAGCTTTCTTT
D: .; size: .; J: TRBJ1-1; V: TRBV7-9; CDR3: CASVLQDEAFF; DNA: TGTGCCAGCGTACTACAGGATGAAGCTTTCTTT
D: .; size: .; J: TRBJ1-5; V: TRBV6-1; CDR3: CASSDGQINQPQHF; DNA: TGTGCCAGCAGTGATGGTCAGATAAATCAGCCCCAGCATTTT
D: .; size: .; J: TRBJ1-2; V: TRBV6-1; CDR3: CASTDGDTLGYGYTF; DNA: TGTGCCAGCACCGACGGGGACACCTTGGGGTATGGCTACACCTTC
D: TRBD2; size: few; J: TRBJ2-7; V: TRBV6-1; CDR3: CASSDPDLLAGPSSYEQYF; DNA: TGTGCCAGCAGTGACCCGGACCTATTAGCGGGGCCGAGCTCCTACGAGCAGTACTTC
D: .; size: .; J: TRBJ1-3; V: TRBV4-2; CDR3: CASSRRESGNTIYF; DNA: TGTGCCAGCAGCCGCAGGGAGTCAGGAAACACCATATATTTT
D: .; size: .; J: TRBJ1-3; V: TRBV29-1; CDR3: CSVGGQIGNTIYF; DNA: TGCAGCGTTGGTGGACAGATAGGAAACACCATATATTTT
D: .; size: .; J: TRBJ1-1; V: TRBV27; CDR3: CASSFSRGNTEAFF; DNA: TGTGCCAGCAGTTTTTCTCGGGGGAACACTGAAGCTTTCTTT
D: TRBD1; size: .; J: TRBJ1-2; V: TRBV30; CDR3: CAWSGQGNYGYTF; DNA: TGTGCCTGGAGTGGACAGGGGAACTATGGCTACACCTTC
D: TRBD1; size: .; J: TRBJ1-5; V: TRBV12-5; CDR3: CASGGGQVNQPQHF; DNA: TGTGCTAGTGGTGGGGGACAGGTCAATCAGCCCCAGCATTTT
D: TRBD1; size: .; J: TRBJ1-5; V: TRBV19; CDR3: CASNDRGNQPQHF; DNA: TGTGCCAGTAACGACAGGGGCAATCAGCCCCAGCATTTT
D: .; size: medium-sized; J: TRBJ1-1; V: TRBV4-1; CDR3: CASSQVKARRGNTEAFF; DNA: TGCGCCAGCAGCCAAGTGAAGGCCCGAAGGGGAAACACTGAAGCTTTCTTT
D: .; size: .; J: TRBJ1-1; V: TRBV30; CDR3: CAWAMGGNTEAFF; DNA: TGTGCCTGGGCGATGGGGGGAAACACTGAAGCTTTCTTT
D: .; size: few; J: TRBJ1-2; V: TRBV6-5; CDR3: CATREPANYGYTF; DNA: TGTGCCACCCGAGAACCAGCTAACTATGGCTACACCTTC
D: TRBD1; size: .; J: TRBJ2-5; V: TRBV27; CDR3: CASSTTGGWETQYF; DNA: TGTGCCAGCAGTACGACAGGGGGGTGGGAGACCCAGTACTTC
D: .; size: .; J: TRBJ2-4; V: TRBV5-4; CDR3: CASSPIGGAKNIQYF; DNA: TGTGCCAGCAGCCCGATCGGGGGCGCCAAAAACATTCAGTACTTC